This is a list of T cell receptor beta chains from one sample in a study of T cell responses to AZD1222 COVID-19 vaccine. The data were produced by immunoSEQ multiplex PCR, yet TCRdb's version contains in-frame clones alone and is incomplete. The sample lists tens of thousands of clones; 60% to 85% were seen once. The material was peripheral blood, obtained 28 days after the second AZD1222 dose. All receptors derive from an adult who received the AZD1222 COVID-19 vaccine. CDR3s include the opening cysteine and the closing phenylalanine or tryptophan. The D gene is left open where the match is weak. Only part of the rows carry a size: once, few, many, or a class if the clone is expanded.

d_call,v_call,cdr3_length,j_call,clone_size,cdr3_nt,cdr3_aa
-,TRBV6-2/TRBV6-3,14,TRBJ1-5,-,TGTGCCAGCAGCGACGGGGGTAGCAATCAGCCCCAGCATTTT,CASSDGGSNQPQHF
TRBD2,TRBV3-1/TRBV3-2,20,TRBJ2-1,once,TGTGCCAGCAGCCAAAGACCGGGACTAGCGGGGGGGCGAATCTACAATGAGCAGTTCTTC,CASSQRPGLAGGRIYNEQFF
-,TRBV19,12,TRBJ1-2,few,TGTGCCGTCCGGGGGGCTAACTATGGCTACACCTTC,CAVRGANYGYTF
TRBD2,TRBV25-1,16,TRBJ2-1,-,TGTGCCAGCAGTGATTACGAGCGGGGGGCCTACAATGAGCAGTTCTTC,CASSDYERGAYNEQFF
-,TRBV7-2,16,TRBJ2-1,-,TGTGCCAGCAGCTTAGGTGTCTCTAGCTCCTACAATGAGCAGTTCTTC,CASSLGVSSSYNEQFF
TRBD1,TRBV7-2,15,TRBJ1-6,-,TGTGCCAGCAGCTCCCGGGACAGATTTAATTCACCCCTCCACTTT,CASSSRDRFNSPLHF
-,TRBV4-2,15,TRBJ2-1,-,TGTGCCAGCAGTCAGTCCGACGGGGACTACAATGAGCAGTTCTTC,CASSQSDGDYNEQFF
-,TRBV30,16,TRBJ1-5,-,TGTGCCTGGAGTGACGGGTTAAGGGTCAGGGCTCAGCCCCAGCATTTT,CAWSDGLRVRAQPQHF
-,TRBV7-9,13,TRBJ2-7,-,TGTGCCAGCAGCTTAGCGCTATACAGCGAGCAGTACTTC,CASSLALYSEQYF
-,TRBV19,15,TRBJ1-1,few,TGTGCCAGTAGCCGGGGACACTTACTGAACACTGAAGCTTTCTTT,CASSRGHLLNTEAFF
-,TRBV3-1/TRBV3-2,11,TRBJ1-5,-,TGTGCCAGACTCGGAGCCGTGCCCCAGCATTTT,CARLGAVPQHF
TRBD2,TRBV7-2,14,TRBJ2-3,-,TGTGCCAGCGTGGGGGGGATCCTGACAGATACGCAGTATTTT,CASVGGILTDTQYF
TRBD2,TRBV7-8,16,TRBJ2-2,-,TGTGCCAGCAGCTTAGCTACGGGGGGGGCCACCGGGGAGCTGTTTTTT,CASSLATGGATGELFF
TRBD1,TRBV28,18,TRBJ2-1,-,TGTGCCAGCAGTTTATTTTCCCCGGGACAGGGTTTGTGGAATGAGCAGTTCTTC,CASSLFSPGQGLWNEQFF
-,TRBV12-3/TRBV12-4,13,TRBJ2-5,-,TGTGCCAGCAGTCGACAAGTCCAAGAGACCCAGTACTTC,CASSRQVQETQYF
-,TRBV7-8,14,TRBJ2-2,-,TGTGCCAGCAGCTCGTTGCTGGGGCTCGGGGAGCTGTTTTTT,CASSSLLGLGELFF
TRBD1,TRBV5-1,14,TRBJ1-2,once,TGCGCCAGCAGCTCGAGACAGGGTTCCTATGGCTACACCTTC,CASSSRQGSYGYTF
-,TRBV12-3/TRBV12-4,13,TRBJ2-3,-,TGTGCCAGCAGTTTTCCTCCGCGCGATACGCAGTATTTT,CASSFPPRDTQYF
-,TRBV10-2,12,TRBJ2-7,medium-sized,TGCGCCAGCAGTGAGACCCCCTACGAGCAGTACTTC,CASSETPYEQYF
TRBD1,TRBV29-1,15,TRBJ1-1,-,TGCAGCGTTGAATATCCCACAGGGGCGGCCACTGAAGCTTTCTTT,CSVEYPTGAATEAFF
-,TRBV6-6,14,TRBJ1-6,-,TGTGCCAGCATCTTACCGGGCTTCAATTCACCCCTCCACTTT,CASILPGFNSPLHF
-,TRBV7-9,15,TRBJ2-7,-,TGTGCCAGCAGCTTAGATTGGGGCGGTTCCTACGAGCAGTACTTC,CASSLDWGGSYEQYF
-,TRBV5-1,14,TRBJ1-1,-,TGCGCCAGCAGCTCCGGGGCGGTGGTGACTGAAGCTTTCTTT,CASSSGAVVTEAFF
-,TRBV5-1,13,TRBJ1-1,-,TGCGCCAGCAGTTTTCAGAGGAACACTGAAGCTTTCTTT,CASSFQRNTEAFF
-,TRBV7-2,14,TRBJ1-2,few,TGTGCCAGCAGTCCGGGGGGGGTCCTCTATGGCTACACCTTC,CASSPGGVLYGYTF
-,TRBV4-2,15,TRBJ2-3,few,TGTGCCAGCAGCCAAGCTGGTGGTGGCACAGATACGCAGTATTTT,CASSQAGGGTDTQYF
-,TRBV2,16,TRBJ2-2,once,TGTGCCAGCAGTGGTAGAGGGGGAGGAATAACCGGGGAGCTGTTTTTT,CASSGRGGGITGELFF
TRBD1,TRBV24-1,15,TRBJ2-1,once,TGTGCCACCAGTGATGGGACAGCAGGGGCTAATGAGCAGTTCTTC,CATSDGTAGANEQFF